The sequence of this TCR beta chain was determined in a study of response to subunit inactivated influenza vaccine. A single record per CDR3 protein comes from TCRdb applying MiXCR to the RT-PCR reads. The table has over 800,000 distinct CDR3 sequences, 21% seen once; the top ten hold roughly 10%. This TCR came from a man between 45 and 60 years old who received an inactivated influenza vaccine. The starting material was PBMCs from blood, obtained roughly 5 days after vaccination.

The DNA of the CDR3 is TGTGCCAGCAGCCCGACTAGTCACCTAAGAGCAGATACGCAGTATTTT. It translates to CASSPTSHLRADTQYF. The chain couples TRBV14 to TRBJ2-3, with D possibly TRBD2 on 6 matching bases. Looked up from germline, CDR1 is SGHDN and CDR2 is FVKESK. CDR3 size: 16 residues. V was clipped by 4 bases and J by 4 bases, with 18 bases between them.